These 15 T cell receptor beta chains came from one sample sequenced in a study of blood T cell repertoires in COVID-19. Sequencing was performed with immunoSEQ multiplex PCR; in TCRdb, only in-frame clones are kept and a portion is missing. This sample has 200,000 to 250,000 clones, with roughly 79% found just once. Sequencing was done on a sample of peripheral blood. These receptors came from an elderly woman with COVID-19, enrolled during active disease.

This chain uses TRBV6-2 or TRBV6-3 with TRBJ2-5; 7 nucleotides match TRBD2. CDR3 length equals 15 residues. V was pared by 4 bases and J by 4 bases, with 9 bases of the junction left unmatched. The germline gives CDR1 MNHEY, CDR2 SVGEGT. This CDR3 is CASSSFLRGRETQYF. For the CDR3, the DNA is TGTGCCAGCAGTTCCTTCCTCCGCGGGAGAGAGACCCAGTACTTC.

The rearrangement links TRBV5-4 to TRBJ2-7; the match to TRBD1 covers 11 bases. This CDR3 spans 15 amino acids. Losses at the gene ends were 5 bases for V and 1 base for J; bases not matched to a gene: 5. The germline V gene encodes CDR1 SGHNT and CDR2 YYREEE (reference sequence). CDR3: CASSRDRGTSYEQYF. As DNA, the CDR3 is TGTGCCAGCAGTCGGGACAGGGGGACTTCCTACGAGCAGTACTTC.

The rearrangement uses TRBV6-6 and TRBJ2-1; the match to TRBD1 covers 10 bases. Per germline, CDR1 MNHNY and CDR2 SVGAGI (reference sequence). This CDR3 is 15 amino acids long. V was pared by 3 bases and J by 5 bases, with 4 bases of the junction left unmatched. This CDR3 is CASSYGGTGDNEQFF. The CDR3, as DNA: TGTGCCAGCAGTTATGGGGGGACAGGGGACAATGAGCAGTTCTTC.

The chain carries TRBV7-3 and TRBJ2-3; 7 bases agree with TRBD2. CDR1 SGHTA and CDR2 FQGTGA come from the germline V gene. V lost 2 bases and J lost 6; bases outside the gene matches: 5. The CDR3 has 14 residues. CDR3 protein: CASSLAGVGDTQYF. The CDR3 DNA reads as TGTGCCAGCAGCTTAGCGGGGGTTGGCGATACGCAGTATTTT.

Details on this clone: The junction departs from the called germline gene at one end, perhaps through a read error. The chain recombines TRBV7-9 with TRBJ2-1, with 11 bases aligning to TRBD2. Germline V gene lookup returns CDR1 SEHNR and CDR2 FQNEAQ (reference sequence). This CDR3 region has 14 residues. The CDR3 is CASSIAGGVNEQFF. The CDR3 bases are TGTGCCAGCAGCATAGCGGGAGGGGTCAATGAGCAGTTCTTC.

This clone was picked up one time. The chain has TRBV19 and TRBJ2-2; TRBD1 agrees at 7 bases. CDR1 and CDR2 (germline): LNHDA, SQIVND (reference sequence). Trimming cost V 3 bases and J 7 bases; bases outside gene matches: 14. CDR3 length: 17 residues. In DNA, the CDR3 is TGTGCCAGTAGTATTACAAGGGGGCGGAGGAAGGGCGGGGAGCTGTTTTTT. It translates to CASSITRGRRKGGELFF.

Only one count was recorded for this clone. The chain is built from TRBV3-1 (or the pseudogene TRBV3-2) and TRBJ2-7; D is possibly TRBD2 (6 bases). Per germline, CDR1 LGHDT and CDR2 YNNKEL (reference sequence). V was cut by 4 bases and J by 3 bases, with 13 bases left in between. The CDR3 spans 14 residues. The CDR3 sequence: CASSRHKTSYEQYF. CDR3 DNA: TGTGCCAGCAGCCGCCATAAGACTAGCTACGAGCAGTACTTC.

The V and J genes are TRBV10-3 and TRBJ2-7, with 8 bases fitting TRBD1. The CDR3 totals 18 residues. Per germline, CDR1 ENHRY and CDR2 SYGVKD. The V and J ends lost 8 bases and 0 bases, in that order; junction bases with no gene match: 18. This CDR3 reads CAIGSRTGQGQSSYEQYF. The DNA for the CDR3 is TGTGCCATCGGCTCCCGGACCGGACAGGGCCAGAGCTCCTACGAGCAGTACTTC.

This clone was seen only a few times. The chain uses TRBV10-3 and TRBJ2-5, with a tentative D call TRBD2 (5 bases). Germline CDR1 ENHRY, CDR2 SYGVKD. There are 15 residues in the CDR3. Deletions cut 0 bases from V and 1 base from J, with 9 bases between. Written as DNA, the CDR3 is TGTGCCATCAGTGAGTCGAGGGTAGCCCAAGAGACCCAGTACTTC. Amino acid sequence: CAISESRVAQETQYF.

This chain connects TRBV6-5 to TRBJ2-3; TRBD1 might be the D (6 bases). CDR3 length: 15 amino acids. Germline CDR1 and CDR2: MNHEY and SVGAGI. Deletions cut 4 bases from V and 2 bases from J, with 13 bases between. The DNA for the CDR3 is TGTGCCAGCAGTTCCCCAGGGGCCTCCACAGATACGCAGTATTTT. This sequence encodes CASSSPGASTDTQYF.

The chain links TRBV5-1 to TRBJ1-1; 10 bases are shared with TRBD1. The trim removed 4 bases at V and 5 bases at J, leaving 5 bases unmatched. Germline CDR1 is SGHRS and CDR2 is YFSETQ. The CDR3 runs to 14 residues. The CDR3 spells CASSPGQGVTEAFF. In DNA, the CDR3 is TGCGCCAGCAGCCCAGGACAGGGGGTAACTGAAGCTTTCTTT.

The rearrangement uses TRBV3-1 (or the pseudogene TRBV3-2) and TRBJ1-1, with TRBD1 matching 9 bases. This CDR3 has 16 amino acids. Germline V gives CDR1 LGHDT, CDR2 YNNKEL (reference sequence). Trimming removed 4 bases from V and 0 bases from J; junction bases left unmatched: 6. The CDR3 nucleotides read TGTGCCAGCAGCCGGGACAGGGTTCCCTTGAACACTGAAGCTTTCTTT. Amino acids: CASSRDRVPLNTEAFF.

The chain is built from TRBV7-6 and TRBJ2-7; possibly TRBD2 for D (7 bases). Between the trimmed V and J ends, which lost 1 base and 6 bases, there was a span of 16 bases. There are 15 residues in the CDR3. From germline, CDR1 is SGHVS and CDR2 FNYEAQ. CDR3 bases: TGTGCCAGCAGCTTAGATTCCGAGGGGGGGCGCGAGCAGTACTTC. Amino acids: CASSLDSEGGREQYF. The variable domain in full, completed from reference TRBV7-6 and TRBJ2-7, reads GAGVSQSPRYKVTKRGQDVALRCDPISGHVSLYWYRQALGQGPEFLTYFNYEAQQDKSGLPNDRFSAERPEGSISTLTIQRTEQRDSAMYRCASSLDSEGGREQYFGPGTRLTVT.

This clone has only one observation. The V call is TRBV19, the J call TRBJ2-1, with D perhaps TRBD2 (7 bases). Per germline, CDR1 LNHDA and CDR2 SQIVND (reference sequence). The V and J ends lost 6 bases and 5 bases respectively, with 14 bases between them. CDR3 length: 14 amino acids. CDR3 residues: CASRFGGRNNEQFF. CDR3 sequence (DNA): TGTGCCAGTAGGTTCGGGGGGCGGAACAATGAGCAGTTCTTC.

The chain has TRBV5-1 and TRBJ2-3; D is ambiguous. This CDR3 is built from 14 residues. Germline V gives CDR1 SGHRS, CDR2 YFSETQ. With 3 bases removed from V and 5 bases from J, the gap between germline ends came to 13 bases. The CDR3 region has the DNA TGCGCCAGCAGCTCCGGGTCCAGTGGAGATACGCAGTATTTT. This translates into CASSSGSSGDTQYF. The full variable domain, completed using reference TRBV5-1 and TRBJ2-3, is KAGVTQTPRYLIKTRGQQVTLSCSPISGHRSVSWYQQTPGQGLQFLFEYFSETQRNKGNFPGRFSGRQFSNSRSEMNVSTLELGDSALYLCASSSGSSGDTQYFGPGTRLTVL.